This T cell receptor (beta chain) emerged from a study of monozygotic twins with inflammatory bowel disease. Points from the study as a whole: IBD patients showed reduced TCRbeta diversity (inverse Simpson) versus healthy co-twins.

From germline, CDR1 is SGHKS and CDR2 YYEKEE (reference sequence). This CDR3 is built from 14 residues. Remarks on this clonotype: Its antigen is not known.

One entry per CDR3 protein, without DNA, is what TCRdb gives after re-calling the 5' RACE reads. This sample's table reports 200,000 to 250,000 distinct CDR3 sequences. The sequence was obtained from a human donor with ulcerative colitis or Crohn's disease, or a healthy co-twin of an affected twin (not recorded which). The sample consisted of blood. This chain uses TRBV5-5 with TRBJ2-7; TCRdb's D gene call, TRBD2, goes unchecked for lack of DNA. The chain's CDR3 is CASSYSGTGYEQYF.